The 7 T cell receptor beta chains below were found in one sample sequenced in a study of control samples from healthy donors and cancer patients (dated by TCRdb to about 2020). Libraries were made using the immunoSEQ multiplex PCR assay. Drawn from immuneACCESS, this table holds only the in-frame rearrangements with V and J called that TCRdb kept. Clones are partly lost; checked studies trace under half to an unresolved V gene and leave the rest unexplained. The sample table contains around 84,000 clones; only one count was recorded for roughly 91% of them. Approximately 14% of the sample is taken by the ten largest. The sample comprised blood. Receptors were obtained from a man aged 25 to 40 in good health.

This chain connects TRBV12-3 or TRBV12-4 to TRBJ1-5, with a weak D call TRBD1 (5 bases). Trimming shortened V by 5 bases and J by 4 bases, and 9 bases separated the two germline ends. This CDR3 region has 13 residues. In nucleotides, the CDR3 is TGTGCCAGCAGTAAGCACAGGAATCAGCCCCAGCATTTT. Its translation: CASSKHRNQPQHF.

The CDR3 coding sequence is TGCGCCAGCAGCTTTGGGGGTACCCGGGGGACCCCTGGAAACACCATATATTTT. Translation: CASSFGGTRGTPGNTIYF. The chain combines TRBV5-1 with TRBJ1-3; tentative D call: TRBD1 (5 bases). V was pared by 2 bases and J by 2 bases, with 20 bases between. CDR3 length: 18 residues. Looked up from germline, CDR1 is SGHRS and CDR2 is YFSETQ.

The chain uses TRBV27 and TRBJ1-2, with D possibly matching TRBD1 (5 bases). The CDR3 extends over 14 amino acids. Trimming cost V 7 bases and J 8 bases, with 20 bases left between them. CDR1 is MNHEY, CDR2 SMNVEV, per germline (reference sequence). CDR3 DNA: TGTGCCAGCATGGGCCATCAGGGAATGAGGGGCTACACCTTC. As protein: CASMGHQGMRGYTF.

The rearrangement uses TRBV29-1 and TRBJ2-1; D not certain. V lost 5 bases and J lost 4, with 18 bases in between. This CDR3 region has 15 residues. Germline V gives CDR1 SQVTM, CDR2 ANQGSEA. CDR3 DNA: TGCAGCGTTATTCATCGGAAGAGTGGTTACAATGAGCAGTTCTTC. Translated, it gives CSVIHRKSGYNEQFF.

The rearrangement uses TRBV3-1 (or the pseudogene TRBV3-2) and TRBJ2-1; 11 bases match TRBD2. This CDR3 region has 18 residues. Germline lookup yields CDR1 LGHDT and CDR2 YNNKEL (reference sequence). V lost 1 base, J lost 0 bases, and 5 bases stayed unmatched. The CDR3 region is CASSQAGTSGSSYNEQFF. The CDR3 DNA reads as TGTGCCAGCAGCCAAGCTGGGACTAGCGGAAGCTCCTACAATGAGCAGTTCTTC.

The genes are TRBV11-2 and TRBJ1-5; TRBD1 is a possible D gene (5 bases). The CDR3 contains 15 residues. Trimming removed 0 bases at V and 5 bases at J, with 11 bases between. CDR1 is SGHAT and CDR2 is FQNNGV in the germline V gene. The CDR3 DNA sequence: TGTGCCAGCAGCTTAGATCCTGGGGCGGATCAGCCCCAGCATTTT. Its protein product is CASSLDPGADQPQHF.

This rearrangement joins TRBV30 to TRBJ2-3; 8 nucleotides line up with TRBD2. J gave up 4 bases and V 3 bases, and 6 bases lay outside the gene matches. This CDR3 comprises 14 residues. From germline, CDR1 is GTSNPN and CDR2 SVGIG (reference sequence). For the CDR3, the DNA is TGTGCCTGGAGGTTAATTAGCGGGGCAGATACGCAGTATTTT. Protein sequence: CAWRLISGADTQYF.